Shown below are 9 T cell receptor beta chains from a single sample sequenced in a study of blood T cell repertoires in COVID-19. Assay: immunoSEQ multiplex PCR; the TCRdb copy retains only in-frame clones and omits some. The sample comprises more than 80,000 clones, approximately 80% of which are singletons, and around 2.1% rests with the top ten. Sequencing used peripheral blood. These receptors originate from a woman in her sixties or seventies with acute or convalescent COVID-19.

The chain combines TRBV6-5 with TRBJ1-2; 10 bases agree with TRBD1. Germline CDR1 is MNHEY and CDR2 is SVGAGI. The CDR3 covers 14 residues. The V gene end was trimmed by 1 base and the J gene end by 7 bases; junction bases not matched to a gene: 3. The CDR3, as DNA: TGTGCCAGCAGTTACTTAGGGACAGGGGTTGGCTACACCTTC. Its translation: CASSYLGTGVGYTF.

V usage is TRBV28 and J usage is TRBJ1-5; D unclear. Trimming left V 7 bases short and J 1 base short, with 11 bases between. There are 14 residues in the CDR3. Germline V CDR1 and CDR2: MDHEN, SYDVKM. The CDR3 loop reads CASTPGSSNQPQHF. In DNA form, the CDR3 reads TGTGCCAGCACCCCCGGGTCGAGCAATCAGCCCCAGCATTTT.

V is TRBV6-6 and J is TRBJ1-2, with D unresolved. Trimming cost V 3 bases and J 6 bases, with 11 bases left between them. The germline V gene encodes CDR1 MNHNY and CDR2 SVGAGI (reference sequence). This CDR3 region has 13 residues. The CDR3 loop is CASSYEGRDGYTF. CDR3 DNA: TGTGCCAGCAGTTATGAAGGGCGGGATGGCTACACCTTC.

The chain joins TRBV20-1 to TRBJ1-1; possible D gene TRBD1, 5 bases. CDR1 DFQATT and CDR2 SNEGSKA come from the germline V gene (reference sequence). The CDR3 totals 10 residues. The V and J ends lost 5 bases and 5 bases respectively, with 6 bases between them. The CDR3 DNA is TGCAGTGCTGGACATACTGAAGCTTTCTTT. Protein: CSAGHTEAFF.

The V and J genes are TRBV3-1 (or the pseudogene TRBV3-2) and TRBJ1-4, with 10 positions matching TRBD1. Germline-derived CDR1 and CDR2 are LGHDT and YNNKEL (reference sequence). This CDR3 is built from 23 residues. Trimming cost V 4 bases and J 6 bases; bases outside gene matches: 29. CDR3 residues: CASSPKNHLFVWSPGQGHEKLFF. The CDR3 region has the DNA TGTGCCAGCAGCCCTAAAAACCACTTATTTGTGTGGTCCCCGGGACAGGGGCATGAAAAACTGTTTTTT.

The count of this clone is one. The chain is built from TRBV5-8 and TRBJ2-1; maybe TRBD2 (5 bases). The CDR3 has 13 amino acids. CDR1 and CDR2 from the germline V gene are SGHTS and YDEGEE. The V gene lost 2 bases and the J gene lost 8 bases, with 11 bases spanning the gap. CDR3 sequence reads: CASSLIALDEQFF. CDR3 DNA sequence: TGTGCCAGCAGCTTAATAGCGTTAGATGAGCAGTTCTTC.

The chain joins TRBV30 to TRBJ1-5, with no clear D. The CDR3 loop spans 17 amino acids. The V and J ends lost 2 bases and 4 bases respectively, with 21 bases between them. CDR1 GTSNPN and CDR2 SVGIG come from the germline V gene (reference sequence). For the CDR3, the DNA is TGTGCCTGGAGTACCAAAAAGGACGGACTCAGGAATCAGCCCCAGCATTTT. Its translation is CAWSTKKDGLRNQPQHF.

This clone was observed a few times. The J gene is TRBJ1-1, the V gene TRBV5-5; D may be TRBD1 (5 bases). With 4 bases removed from V and 4 bases from J, the gap between germline ends came to 11 bases. This CDR3 has 13 residues. In germline, CDR1 is SGHKS, CDR2 YYEKEE (reference sequence). The CDR3 DNA is TGTGCCAGCAGCCTCAGGGTGAGCACTGAAGCTTTCTTT. Protein sequence: CASSLRVSTEAFF.

This rearrangement joins TRBV10-2 to TRBJ1-1, with D possibly matching TRBD1 (5 bases). V lost 8 bases and J lost 5, with 18 bases in between. Per the germline V gene, CDR1 is WSHSY and CDR2 is SAAADI. There are 14 residues in the CDR3. CDR3 coding DNA: TGCGCCAGCTCGCAGACAGTGGGGGGTACTGAAGCTTTCTTT. This codes for CASSQTVGGTEAFF.